The subject of this entry is one TCR beta chain. Its specific antigen is unknown. Per-nucleotide qualities are absent, and no much larger clonotype sits a single base away. These data are taken from a study of T cell responses to AZD1222 COVID-19 vaccine (dated by TCRdb to the early 2020s). The study in broad terms: A total of roughly 240 trial participants underwent TCR sequencing, of whom 207 received two doses of AZD1222 and about 25 received two doses of the MenACWY control vaccine. Enrollment into the trials was organized by age into subgroups of 18-55, 56-69 and 70-plus years, and those subgroups contained roughly 150, 30 and 60 TCR-sequenced participants, respectively. The full study reports these points: Conclusions about previously exposed vaccinees were limited because only a handful of AZD1222 recipients were SARS-CoV-2 seropositive at baseline. Because no day 14 peak-response samples were available, repertoires were characterized only after the peak T cell response. In the small 56-69-year group, the increase in depth fell short of significance, most likely because of low power. CD4 TCRs associated with the vaccine covered the entire spike protein, and the dominant responses were in regions 160-218 and 743-854. Reportedly, close to half of the unique spike-specific TCRs recognized epitopes lying outside the regions that are mutated in the B.1.351 and B.1.1.7 variants. Participants were mostly white British and included more females than males, and it was suggested by the authors that clonal diversity may have been underestimated. Spike-specific TCR breadth and depth rose significantly after two AZD1222 doses compared with day 0 and with MenACWY recipients.

The time point label, as the study defines it: about 28 days (+/-7) after the second vaccine dose. The treatment or condition label on this specimen signifies: meningococcal conjugate vaccine given as trial control. Samples from vaccinated people were obtained from the UK trials COV001 and COV002, which included a single-blind randomized controlled phase 2/3 trial of AZD1222 (ChAdOx1 nCoV-19) in healthy adults. For TCRbeta chain sequencing, PBMC samples were collected from trial participants at day 0 and at day 28 after the second dose. The CDR3 regions of human TCRbeta chains were analyzed by immunosequencing. In the paper's pipeline: TCRs in the repertoires were compared against a reference library of SARS-CoV-2-specific TCRs that had been generated with the MIRA antigen-specificity platform. Breadth was defined as the fraction of unique TCRs that were SARS-CoV-2-associated. Depth was defined as the fraction of total T cells that were SARS-CoV-2-associated. Using the MIRA data, each spike-specific TCR was mapped to the spike region that the TCR reacts to and placed in a CD4 or CD8 class. Log10-transformed breadth and depth values were compared by one-way ANOVA with Sidak's multiple comparisons tests. As stored in TCRdb, this immuneACCESS dataset retains in-frame rearrangements with V and J assigned. A fraction of the clones does not appear; measured against another copy, unresolved V genes explain less than half of the discrepancy, and the remainder lacks a known reason. D and trimming come from the DNA, and the V and J calls and clone size come from that table. The sample contains roughly 42,000 clones, roughly 88% of them found a single time. The ten largest make up approximately 27% of the sample.

The CDR3 starts with the cysteine, ends with the phenylalanine, and has 11 residues. The retained sequence is limited to the CDR3, 33 bases, with the frame set at the first base. The V and J ends are trimmed by 3 bases and 7 bases, leaving 4 bases between them. The specimen was peripheral blood, collected 28 days after the second dose of the MenACWY control vaccine. This sequence uses TRBV12-3 or TRBV12-4 and TRBJ1-5; a confident D gene designation cannot be given. The receptor's source is an adult who received the MenACWY meningococcal vaccine as a control. The nucleotide sequence is given as TGTGCCAGCAGTTTCGGGCAGCCCCAGCATTTT. It translates to CASSFGQPQHF.